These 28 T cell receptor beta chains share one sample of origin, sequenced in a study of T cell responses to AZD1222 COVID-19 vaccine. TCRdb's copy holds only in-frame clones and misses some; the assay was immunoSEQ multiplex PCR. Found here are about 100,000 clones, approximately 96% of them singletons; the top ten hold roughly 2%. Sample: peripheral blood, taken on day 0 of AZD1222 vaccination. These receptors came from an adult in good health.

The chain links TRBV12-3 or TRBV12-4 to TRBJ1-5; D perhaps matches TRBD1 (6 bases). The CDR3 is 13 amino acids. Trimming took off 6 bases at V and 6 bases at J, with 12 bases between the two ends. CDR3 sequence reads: CASRQGGGQPQHF. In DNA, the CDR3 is TGTGCCAGCAGACAAGGGGGGGGTCAGCCCCAGCATTTT.

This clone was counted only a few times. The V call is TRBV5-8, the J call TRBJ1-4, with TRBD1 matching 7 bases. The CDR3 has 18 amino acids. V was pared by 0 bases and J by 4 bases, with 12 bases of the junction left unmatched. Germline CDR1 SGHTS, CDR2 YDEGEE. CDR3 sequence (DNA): TGTGCCAGCAGCTTGGGAAACTCACCGGGACAGCTTAATGAAAAACTGTTTTTT. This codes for CASSLGNSPGQLNEKLFF. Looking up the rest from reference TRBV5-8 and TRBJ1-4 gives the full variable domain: EAGVTQSPTHLIKTRGQQATLRCSPISGHTSVYWYQQALGLGLQFLLWYDEGEERNRGNFPPRFSGRQFPNYSSELNVNALELEDSALYLCASSLGNSPGQLNEKLFFGSGTQLSVL.

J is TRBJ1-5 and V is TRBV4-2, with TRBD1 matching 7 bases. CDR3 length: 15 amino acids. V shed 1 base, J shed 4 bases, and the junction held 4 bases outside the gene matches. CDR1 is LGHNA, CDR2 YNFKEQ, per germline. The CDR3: CASSQVGTENQPQHF. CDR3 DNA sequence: TGTGCCAGCAGCCAAGTGGGGACAGAAAATCAGCCCCAGCATTTT.

CDR3 DNA: TGTGCCAGCAGCCAAGTGTCTGGGGATCAAGAGACCCAGTACTTC. Amino acid sequence: CASSQVSGDQETQYF. The genes are TRBV3-1 (or the pseudogene TRBV3-2) and TRBJ2-5, with D uncertain. Germline CDR1 LGHDT, CDR2 YNNKEL (reference sequence). Trimming took 1 base from V and 2 from J, leaving 11 bases between them. The CDR3 loop spans 15 amino acids.

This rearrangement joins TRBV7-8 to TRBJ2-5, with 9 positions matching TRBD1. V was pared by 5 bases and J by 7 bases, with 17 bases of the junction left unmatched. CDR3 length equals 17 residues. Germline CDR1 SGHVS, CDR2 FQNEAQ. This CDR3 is CASSPQLTGGKVSTQYF. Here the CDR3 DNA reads TGTGCCAGCAGCCCGCAATTGACAGGGGGAAAGGTGTCGACCCAGTACTTC.

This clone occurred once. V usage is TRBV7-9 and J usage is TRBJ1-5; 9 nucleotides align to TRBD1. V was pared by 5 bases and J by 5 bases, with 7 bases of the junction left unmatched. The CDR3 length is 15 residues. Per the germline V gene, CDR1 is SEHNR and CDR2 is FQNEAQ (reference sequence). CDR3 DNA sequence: TGTGCCAGCAGCCCGGGACAGGGCGGAGATCAGCCCCAGCATTTT. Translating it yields CASSPGQGGDQPQHF.

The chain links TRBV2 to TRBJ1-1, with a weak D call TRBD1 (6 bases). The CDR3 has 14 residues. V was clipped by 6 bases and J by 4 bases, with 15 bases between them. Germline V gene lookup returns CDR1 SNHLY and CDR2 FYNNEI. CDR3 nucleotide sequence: TGTGCCAGCAGGAGGGACATCGGCGGCACTGAAGCTTTCTTT. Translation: CASRRDIGGTEAFF.

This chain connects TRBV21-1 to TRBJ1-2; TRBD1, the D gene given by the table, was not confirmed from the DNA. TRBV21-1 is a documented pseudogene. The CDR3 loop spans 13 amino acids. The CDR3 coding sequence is TGTGCCAGCAGCCCATCCATTAACTATGGCTACACCTTC. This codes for CASSPSINYGYTF.

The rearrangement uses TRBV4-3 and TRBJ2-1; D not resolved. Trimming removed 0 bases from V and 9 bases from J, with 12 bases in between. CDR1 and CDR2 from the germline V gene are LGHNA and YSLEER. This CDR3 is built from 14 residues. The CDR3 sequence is CASSQDVNGPEQFF. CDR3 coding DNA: TGCGCCAGCAGCCAAGATGTCAACGGGCCTGAGCAGTTCTTC.

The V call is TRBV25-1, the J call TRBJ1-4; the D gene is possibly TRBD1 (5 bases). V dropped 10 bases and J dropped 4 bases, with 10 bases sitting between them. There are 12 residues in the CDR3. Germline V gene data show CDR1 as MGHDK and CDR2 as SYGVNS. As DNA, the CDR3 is TGTGCCACCGAGGGGTTTAATGAAAAACTGTTTTTT. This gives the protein CATEGFNEKLFF.

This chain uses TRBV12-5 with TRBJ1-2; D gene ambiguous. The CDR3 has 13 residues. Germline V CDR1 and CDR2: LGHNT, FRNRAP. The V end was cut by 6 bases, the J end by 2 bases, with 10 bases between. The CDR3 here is CASGPRGNYGYTF. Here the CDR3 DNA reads TGTGCTAGTGGACCGAGAGGGAACTATGGCTACACCTTC.

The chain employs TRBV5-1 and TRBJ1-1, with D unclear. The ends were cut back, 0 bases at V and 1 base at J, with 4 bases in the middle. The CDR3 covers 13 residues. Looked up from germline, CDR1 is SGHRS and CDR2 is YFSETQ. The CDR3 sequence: CASSLVRNTEAFF. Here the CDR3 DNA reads TGCGCCAGCAGCTTGGTCAGGAACACTGAAGCTTTCTTT.

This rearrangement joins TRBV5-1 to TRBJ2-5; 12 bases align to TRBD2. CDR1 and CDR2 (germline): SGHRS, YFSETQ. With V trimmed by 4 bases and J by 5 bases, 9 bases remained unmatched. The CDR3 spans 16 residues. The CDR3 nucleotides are TGCGCCAGCAGCGGTTGGCTAGCGGGAGGGCCTGAGACCCAGTACTTC. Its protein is CASSGWLAGGPETQYF. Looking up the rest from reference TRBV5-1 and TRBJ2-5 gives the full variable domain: KAGVTQTPRYLIKTRGQQVTLSCSPISGHRSVSWYQQTPGQGLQFLFEYFSETQRNKGNFPGRFSGRQFSNSRSEMNVSTLELGDSALYLCASSGWLAGGPETQYFGPGTRLLVL.

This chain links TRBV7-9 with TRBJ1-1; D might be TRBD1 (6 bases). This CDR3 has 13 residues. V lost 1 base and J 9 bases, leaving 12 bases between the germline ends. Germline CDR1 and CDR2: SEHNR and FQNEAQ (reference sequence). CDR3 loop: CASSLVGGGKAFF. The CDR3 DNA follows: TGTGCCAGCAGCTTAGTCGGAGGGGGGAAAGCTTTCTTT. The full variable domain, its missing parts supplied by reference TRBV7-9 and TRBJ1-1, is DTGVSQNPRHKITKRGQNVTFRCDPISEHNRLYWYRQTLGQGPEFLTYFQNEAQLEKSRLLSDRFSAERPKGSFSTLEIQRTEQGDSAMYLCASSLVGGGKAFFGQGTRLTVV.

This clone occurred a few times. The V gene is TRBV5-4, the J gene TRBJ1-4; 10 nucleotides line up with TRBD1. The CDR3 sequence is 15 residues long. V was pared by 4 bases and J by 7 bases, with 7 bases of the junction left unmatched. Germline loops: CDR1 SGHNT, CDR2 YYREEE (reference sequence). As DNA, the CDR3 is TGTGCCAGCAGCAGAGGACAGGGGGTGAGTGAAAAACTGTTTTTT. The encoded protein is CASSRGQGVSEKLFF. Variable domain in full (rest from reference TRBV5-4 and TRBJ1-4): ETGVTQSPTHLIKTRGQQVTLRCSSQSGHNTVSWYQQALGQGPQFIFQYYREEENGRGNFPPRFSGLQFPNYSSELNVNALELDDSALYLCASSRGQGVSEKLFFGSGTQLSVL.

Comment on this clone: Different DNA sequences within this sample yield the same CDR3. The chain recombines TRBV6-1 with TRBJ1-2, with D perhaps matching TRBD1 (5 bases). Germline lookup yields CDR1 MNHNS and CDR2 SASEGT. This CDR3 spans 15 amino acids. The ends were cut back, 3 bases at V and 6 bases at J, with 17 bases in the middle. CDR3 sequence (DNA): TGTGCCAGCAGTGATAGTGGCAGGGCTGATGATGGCTACACCTTC. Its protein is CASSDSGRADDGYTF.

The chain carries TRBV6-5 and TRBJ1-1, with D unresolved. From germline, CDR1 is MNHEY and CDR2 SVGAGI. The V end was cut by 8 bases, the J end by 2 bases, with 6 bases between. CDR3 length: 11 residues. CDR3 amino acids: CASRRNTEAFF. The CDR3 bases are TGTGCCAGCCGTAGAAACACTGAAGCTTTCTTT.

The DNA for the CDR3 is TGTGCCAGCAGTGACGAAGCGGGAGTAGATACGCAGTATTTT. Encoded protein: CASSDEAGVDTQYF. The J gene is TRBJ2-3, the V gene TRBV6-4; 8 bases align to TRBD2. The CDR3 length is 14 residues. The germline V gene has CDR1 MRHNA and CDR2 SNTAGT. J was trimmed by 5 bases and V by 2 bases; bases with no gene match: 3.

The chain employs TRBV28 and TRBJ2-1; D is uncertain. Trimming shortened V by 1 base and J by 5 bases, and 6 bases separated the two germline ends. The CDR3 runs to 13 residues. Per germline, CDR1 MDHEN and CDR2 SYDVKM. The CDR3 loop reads CASSLLQNNEQFF. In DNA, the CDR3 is TGTGCCAGCAGTTTATTACAGAACAATGAGCAGTTCTTC.

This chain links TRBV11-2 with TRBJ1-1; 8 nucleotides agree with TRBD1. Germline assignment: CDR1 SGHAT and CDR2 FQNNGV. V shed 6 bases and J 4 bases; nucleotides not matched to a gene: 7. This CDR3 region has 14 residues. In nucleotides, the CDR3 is TGTGCCAGCAGTACATTCACAGGGGGCACTGAAGCTTTCTTT. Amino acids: CASSTFTGGTEAFF.

DNA for the CDR3: TGTGCCACCAGTGACCCCGTCGGTCCAAACAATGAGCAGTTCTTC. Protein: CATSDPVGPNNEQFF. This chain connects TRBV24-1 to TRBJ2-1; D gene ambiguous. The V end lost 4 bases, the J end lost 5 bases, and 14 bases lay between the germline ends. Germline V lookup: CDR1 KGHDR, CDR2 SFDVKD. This CDR3 is 15 amino acids long.

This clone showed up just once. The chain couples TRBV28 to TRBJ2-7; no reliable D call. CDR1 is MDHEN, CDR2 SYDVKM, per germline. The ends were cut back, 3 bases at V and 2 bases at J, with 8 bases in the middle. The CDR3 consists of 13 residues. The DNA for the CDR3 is TGTGCCAGCAGTTTCGCGCTAACCTACGAGCAGTACTTC. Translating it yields CASSFALTYEQYF.

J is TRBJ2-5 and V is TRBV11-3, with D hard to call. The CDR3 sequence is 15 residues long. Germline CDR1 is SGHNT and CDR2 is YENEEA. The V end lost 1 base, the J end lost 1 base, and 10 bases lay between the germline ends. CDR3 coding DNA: TGTGCCAGCAGCTTAGCCGAAAGAAGCCAAGAGACCCAGTACTTC. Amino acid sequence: CASSLAERSQETQYF.

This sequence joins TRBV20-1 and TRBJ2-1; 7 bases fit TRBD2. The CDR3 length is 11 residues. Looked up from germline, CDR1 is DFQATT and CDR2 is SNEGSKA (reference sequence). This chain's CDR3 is CRAGSYNEQFF. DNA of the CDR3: TGCAGAGCGGGATCCTACAATGAGCAGTTCTTC.

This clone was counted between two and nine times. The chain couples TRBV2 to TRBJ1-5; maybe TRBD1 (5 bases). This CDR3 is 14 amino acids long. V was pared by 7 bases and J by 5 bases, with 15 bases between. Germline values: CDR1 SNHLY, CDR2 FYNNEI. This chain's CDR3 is CASTPVRGDQPQHF. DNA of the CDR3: TGTGCCAGCACCCCGGTGCGGGGGGATCAGCCCCAGCATTTT.

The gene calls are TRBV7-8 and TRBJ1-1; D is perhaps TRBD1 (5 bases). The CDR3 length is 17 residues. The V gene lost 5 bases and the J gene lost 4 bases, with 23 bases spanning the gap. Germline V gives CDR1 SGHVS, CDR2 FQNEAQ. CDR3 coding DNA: TGTGCCAGCAGCCCCTATGGGACGTTGGTAAAGGGCACTGAAGCTTTCTTT. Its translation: CASSPYGTLVKGTEAFF.

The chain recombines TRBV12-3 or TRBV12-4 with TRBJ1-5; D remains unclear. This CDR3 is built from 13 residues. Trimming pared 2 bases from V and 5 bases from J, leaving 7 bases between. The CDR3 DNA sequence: TGTGCCAGCAGTTTAAGGGTGGATCAGCCCCAGCATTTT. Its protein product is CASSLRVDQPQHF.

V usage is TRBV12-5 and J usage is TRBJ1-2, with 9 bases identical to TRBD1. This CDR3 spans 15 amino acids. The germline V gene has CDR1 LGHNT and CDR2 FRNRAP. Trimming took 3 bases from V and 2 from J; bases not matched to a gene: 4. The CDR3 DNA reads TGTGCTAGTGGTTTAGGGACAGGGAGGAACTATGGCTACACCTTC. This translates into CASGLGTGRNYGYTF.